Below are 29 T cell receptor beta chains sequenced from a single sample in a study of shared clonotypes between healthy human individuals. TCRdb's table, derived via immunoSEQ multiplex PCR, lists solely in-frame clones and lacks some. This table has 470,000 or so clones, 60% to 80% appearing once. The sample consisted of PBMCs. These receptors were collected from a woman aged 40 to 50 in good health. Some clones in this sample may be carry-over from other donors' samples.

The gene calls are TRBV9 and TRBJ2-3; D not certain. V dropped 0 bases and J dropped 7 bases, with 15 bases sitting between them. The CDR3 is 15 amino acids. CDR1 and CDR2 (germline): SGDLS, YYNGEE. CDR3: CASSVEGGPLNTQYF. CDR3 sequence (DNA): TGTGCCAGCAGCGTAGAAGGCGGACCACTTAATACGCAGTATTTT.

Written as DNA, the CDR3 is TGCGCCAGCAGCTTGGTCCTAGCGGGAGAGAGTGAGCAGTTCTTC. It is translated as CASSLVLAGESEQFF. V and J are TRBV5-1 and TRBJ2-1, with TRBD2 matching 10 bases. Trimming at V came to 0 bases and at J to 9 bases, leaving 6 bases not matched to a gene. In germline, CDR1 is SGHRS, CDR2 YFSETQ. This CDR3 contains 15 residues.

The genes are TRBV6-1 and TRBJ2-7; D gene unclear. V was shortened by 2 bases and J by 0 bases, with 8 bases between the two germline ends. CDR1 MNHNS and CDR2 SASEGT come from the germline V gene. This CDR3 region has 14 residues. The CDR3 loop reads CASSESRSSYEQYF. The CDR3 DNA reads TGTGCCAGCAGTGAATCCCGGAGCTCCTACGAGCAGTACTTC.

CDR3 loop: CASSQDPRVEKLFF. CDR3 in DNA: TGCGCCAGCAGCCAAGACCCAAGGGTCGAAAAACTGTTTTTT. This chain links TRBV4-3 with TRBJ1-4; no definite D call. CDR3 size: 14 residues. Germline CDR1 and CDR2: LGHNA and YSLEER. V shed 0 bases and J shed 8 bases, with 10 bases lying between them.

The chain uses TRBV18 and TRBJ2-2; 9 nucleotides match TRBD1. Looked up from germline, CDR1 is KGHSH and CDR2 is LQKENI. The trim removed 4 bases at V and 1 base at J, leaving 1 base unmatched. The CDR3 extends over 15 amino acids. The CDR3 spells CASSQGQGNTGELFF. CDR3 in DNA: TGTGCCAGCTCACAGGGACAGGGGAACACCGGGGAGCTGTTTTTT.

This rearrangement joins TRBV2 to TRBJ2-1, with D perhaps TRBD2 (6 bases). Looked up from germline, CDR1 is SNHLY and CDR2 is FYNNEI. CDR3 length: 12 amino acids. V was trimmed by 7 bases and J by 8 bases, leaving 12 bases between them. Here the CDR3 reads CASTGGPDEQFF. CDR3 coding DNA: TGTGCCAGCACCGGAGGGCCGGATGAGCAGTTCTTC.

This clone has just a few counts. The chain recombines TRBV9 with TRBJ2-1; maybe TRBD2 (6 bases). This CDR3 contains 16 residues. Trimming took off 3 bases at V and 4 bases at J, with 17 bases between the two ends. CDR1 is SGDLS and CDR2 is YYNGEE in the germline V gene. The CDR3, as DNA: TGTGCCAGCAGCGCCTCCCGAACTAGCCTATACAATGAGCAGTTCTTC. This codes for CASSASRTSLYNEQFF.

This chain links TRBV30 with TRBJ1-2, with no clear D. The CDR3 is made up of 12 amino acids. Trimming removed 1 base at V and 4 bases at J, with 7 bases between. Germline CDR1 reads GTSNPN; CDR2 reads SVGIG (reference sequence). The CDR3: CAWSGQPYGYTF. CDR3 DNA: TGTGCCTGGAGTGGCCAGCCCTATGGCTACACCTTC. Full variable domain (missing parts from reference TRBV30 and TRBJ1-2): SQTIHQWPATLVQPVGSPLSLECTVEGTSNPNLYWYRQAAGRGLQLLFYSVGIGQISSEVPQNLSASRPQDRQFILSSKKLLLSDSGFYLCAWSGQPYGYTFGSGTRLTVV.

This clone was detected once. This chain joins TRBV9 and TRBJ2-1, with TRBD2 matching over 9 bases. Germline CDR1 SGDLS, CDR2 YYNGEE. Trimming cost V 0 bases and J 5 bases; bases outside gene matches: 12. This CDR3 contains 18 residues. This CDR3 is CASSVAPSGVAGHNEQFF. Here the CDR3 DNA reads TGTGCCAGCAGCGTAGCGCCTAGCGGGGTAGCGGGGCACAATGAGCAGTTCTTC.

As regards this clone: A read error is possible here, since a much larger clone lies one base away. This sequence joins TRBV2 and TRBJ2-1, with D perhaps matching TRBD1 or TRBD2 (5 bases each). V was trimmed by 2 bases and J by 5 bases, leaving 10 bases between them. CDR3 length equals 14 residues. Germline lookup yields CDR1 SNHLY and CDR2 FYNNEI. CDR3 residues: CASSEWDVDNEQFF. The CDR3 DNA follows: TGTGCCAGCAGTGAATGGGACGTGGACAATGAGCAGTTCTTC.

V usage is TRBV28 and J usage is TRBJ2-3; tentatively, D is TRBD2 (6 bases). CDR3 length equals 14 residues. V shed 5 bases and J shed 2 bases, with 11 bases lying between them. Germline V CDR1 and CDR2: MDHEN, SYDVKM. The CDR3 DNA follows: TGTGCCAGCAGTCTAGGAGGGAACACAGATACGCAGTATTTT. The encoded protein is CASSLGGNTDTQYF.

The chain recombines TRBV6-5 with TRBJ1-5, with D uncertain. The germline V gene has CDR1 MNHEY and CDR2 SVGAGI. V was shortened by 7 bases and J by 1 base, with 8 bases between the two germline ends. The length of the CDR3 is 13 residues. The CDR3 DNA reads TGTGCCAGCACCCAAGGGAGCAATCAGCCCCAGCATTTT. Protein product: CASTQGSNQPQHF.

V and J are TRBV6-4 and TRBJ1-5; no firm D call. There are 15 residues in the CDR3. Germline CDR1 is MRHNA and CDR2 is SNTAGT. V was cut by 2 bases and J by 3 bases, with 11 bases left in between. The CDR3 DNA reads as TGTGCCAGCAGTGACCCGCAGAGATACAATCAGCCCCAGCATTTT. Protein product: CASSDPQRYNQPQHF.

This rearrangement joins TRBV7-8 to TRBJ2-5; the match to TRBD2 covers 8 bases. The junction had 10 bases not matched to a gene; V was cut back by 5 bases and J by 11 bases. The CDR3 totals 13 residues. Germline V gives CDR1 SGHVS, CDR2 FQNEAQ. This CDR3 reads CASSPREGYQQYF. In DNA form, the CDR3 reads TGTGCCAGCAGCCCCCGGGAGGGCTACCAGCAGTACTTC.

The chain employs TRBV7-2 and TRBJ2-3; 12 nucleotides align to TRBD2. In germline, CDR1 is SGHTA, CDR2 FQGNSA. The V and J ends lost 5 bases and 4 bases, in that order; junction bases with no gene match: 4. The CDR3 totals 15 residues. This CDR3 reads CASSETSGRPDTQYF. CDR3 in DNA: TGTGCCAGCAGCGAAACTAGCGGGAGGCCAGATACGCAGTATTTT. Full variable domain (remainder filled in from reference TRBV7-2 and TRBJ2-3): GAGVSQSPSNKVTEKGKDVELRCDPISGHTALYWYRQSLGQGLEFLIYFQGNSAPDKSGLPSDRFSAERTGGSVSTLTIQRTQQEDSAVYLCASSETSGRPDTQYFGPGTRLTVL.

The J gene is TRBJ1-5, the V gene TRBV7-2; D is perhaps TRBD1 (6 bases). The CDR3 sequence is 15 residues long. The V and J ends lost 5 bases and 5 bases respectively, with 16 bases between them. Germline V gives CDR1 SGHTA, CDR2 FQGNSA. CDR3 in DNA: TGTGCCAGCAGCCCCAGATGGGGGCCCGATCAGCCCCAGCATTTT. The encoded protein is CASSPRWGPDQPQHF. The full variable domain, rest sourced from reference TRBV7-2 and TRBJ1-5, is GAGVSQSPSNKVTEKGKDVELRCDPISGHTALYWYRQSLGQGLEFLIYFQGNSAPDKSGLPSDRFSAERTGGSVSTLTIQRTQQEDSAVYLCASSPRWGPDQPQHFGDGTRLSIL.

The rearrangement uses TRBV28 and TRBJ2-1, with D uncertain. Germline CDR1 reads MDHEN; CDR2 reads SYDVKM. This CDR3 comprises 15 residues. The V and J ends lost 6 bases and 0 bases respectively, with 12 bases between them. The CDR3 sequence: CASRTQSYSYNEQFF. The DNA of the CDR3 is TGTGCCAGCAGAACCCAAAGCTACTCCTACAATGAGCAGTTCTTC.

Remarks on this clone: A read error is the likely source, as a far larger clone sits one nucleotide away. This chain links TRBV7-2 with TRBJ2-1; D call uncertain. Germline values: CDR1 SGHTA, CDR2 FQGNSA. The CDR3 is 15 amino acids. This chain's CDR3 is CASSLVPEAYNERFF. Here the CDR3 DNA reads TGTGCCAGCAGCTTAGTTCCAGAGGCCTACAATGAGCGGTTCTTC.

The chain employs TRBV27 and TRBJ1-6; D gene uncertain. The CDR3 runs 12 residues. The V gene lost 3 bases and the J gene lost 7 bases, with 4 bases spanning the gap. The germline V gene has CDR1 MNHEY and CDR2 SMNVEV (reference sequence). CDR3 region: CASSFINSPLHF. CDR3 DNA sequence: TGTGCCAGCAGTTTTATCAATTCACCCCTCCACTTT.

J is TRBJ2-7 and V is TRBV18; 8 bases match TRBD2. From germline, CDR1 is KGHSH and CDR2 LQKENI. The trim removed 0 bases at V and 2 bases at J, leaving 6 bases unmatched. This CDR3 is built from 16 residues. The DNA for the CDR3 is TGTGCCAGCTCACCACCACCGGGAGGGCCGGCCTACGAGCAGTACTTC. Encoded protein: CASSPPPGGPAYEQYF.

This chain uses TRBV27 with TRBJ1-2, with D perhaps TRBD1 (6 bases). The CDR3 covers 15 residues. V lost 6 bases and J 3 bases, leaving 17 bases between the germline ends. Germline-derived CDR1 and CDR2 are MNHEY and SMNVEV (reference sequence). In DNA, the CDR3 is TGTGCCAGCAGCTTTACAGGGACGGGGGACTATGGCTACACCTTC. It yields the protein CASSFTGTGDYGYTF.

J is TRBJ2-7 and V is TRBV5-6; possible D gene TRBD1, 5 bases. Trimming left V 2 bases short and J 7 bases short, with 10 bases between. There are 12 residues in the CDR3. The germline V gene encodes CDR1 SGHDT and CDR2 YYEEEE. The CDR3 bases are TGTGCCAGCAGCTTCCCTACAGGTGAGCAGTACTTC. Its translation: CASSFPTGEQYF.

In its sample, this clone was seen once. At the DNA level, this CDR3 is encoded by other sequences in the same sample as well. The rearrangement uses TRBV7-2 and TRBJ2-3, with D perhaps matching TRBD2 (6 bases). The CDR3 is 15 amino acids. Per the germline V gene, CDR1 is SGHTA and CDR2 is FQGNSA. The V end lost 0 bases, the J end lost 2 bases, and 9 bases lay between the germline ends. CDR3 sequence reads: CASSLAGGYTDTQYF. The CDR3 nucleotides read TGTGCCAGCAGCTTAGCGGGAGGATACACAGATACGCAGTATTTT.

The gene calls are TRBV11-2 and TRBJ2-7; TRBD1 agrees at 9 bases. The CDR3 is 17 amino acids. The germline gives CDR1 SGHAT, CDR2 FQNNGV. Trimming at V came to 5 bases and at J to 1 base, leaving 12 bases not matched to a gene. The CDR3 nucleotides read TGTGCCAGCAGCAGGGGGCCCACCGGGACAGGGTCCTACGAGCAGTACTTC. It encodes CASSRGPTGTGSYEQYF.

The sample holds a few counts of this clone. The chain has TRBV5-1 and TRBJ2-7; 8 positions match TRBD2. Germline-derived CDR1 and CDR2 are SGHRS and YFSETQ. This CDR3 is 15 amino acids long. Unmatched junction bases numbered 7, after V lost 3 bases and J lost 2 bases. The CDR3 sequence: CASSSLPGGPYEQYF. The CDR3 bases are TGCGCCAGCAGCTCGCTTCCGGGAGGGCCCTACGAGCAGTACTTC.

This chain joins TRBV5-4 and TRBJ1-1; 7 bases line up with TRBD1. Germline CDR1 SGHNT, CDR2 YYREEE (reference sequence). CDR3 length: 14 residues. V lost 2 bases, J lost 1 base, and 2 bases stayed unmatched. CDR3 coding DNA: TGTGCCAGCAGCTTCCAGGGGGGGAACACTGAAGCTTTCTTT. Translation: CASSFQGGNTEAFF. Based on the CDR3 plus reference TRBV5-4 and TRBJ1-1, the full variable domain is ETGVTQSPTHLIKTRGQQVTLRCSSQSGHNTVSWYQQALGQGPQFIFQYYREEENGRGNFPPRFSGLQFPNYSSELNVNALELDDSALYLCASSFQGGNTEAFFGQGTRLTVV.

The V gene is TRBV18, the J gene TRBJ2-1, with D perhaps matching TRBD1 or TRBD2 (5 bases each). V was shortened by 0 bases and J by 6 bases, with 9 bases between the two germline ends. The CDR3 extends over 14 amino acids. The V gene's germline CDR1 is KGHSH and CDR2 LQKENI. CDR3 DNA sequence: TGTGCCAGCTCACCACCGGGACGGCCCAATGAGCAGTTCTTC. It translates to CASSPPGRPNEQFF.

The CDR3 sequence: CASSKEGGSNQPQHF. In DNA, the CDR3 is TGTGCCAGCAGCAAAGAGGGGGGGAGCAATCAGCCCCAGCATTTT. The J gene is TRBJ1-5, the V gene TRBV21-1. TRBV21-1 is reported as a pseudogene. The CDR3 is made up of 15 amino acids.

V gene TRBV2 combines with J gene TRBJ1-1; the D is unclear. CDR3 length: 13 residues. The V gene lost 6 bases and the J gene lost 4 bases, with 12 bases spanning the gap. Germline V gene sequence: CDR1 SNHLY, CDR2 FYNNEI. The CDR3: CASRAGSVTEAFF. The CDR3 bases are TGTGCCAGCAGGGCCGGGTCCGTCACTGAAGCTTTCTTT.